A single sample is the source of the 16 T cell receptor beta chains below, sequenced in a study of cytomegalovirus exposure and HLA in healthy donors. The PCR ran on 60 Vbeta and 13 Jbeta primers. Using immunoSEQ multiplex PCR, the repertoire was profiled, and TCRdb retains in-frame clones only, with some absent. In the table there are a few hundred thousand clones, around 77% of which are singletons. Sequenced: PBMCs. The receptors come from a woman aged 25 to 45 in good health and CMV-seronegative.

The chain joins TRBV2 to TRBJ2-3, with D possibly being TRBD1 (6 bases). The length of the CDR3 is 14 residues. Per the germline V gene, CDR1 is SNHLY and CDR2 is FYNNEI. The V and J ends lost 4 bases and 3 bases respectively, with 11 bases between them. In DNA, the CDR3 is TGTGCCAGCAGTGCGGACAGAGGTACAGATACGCAGTATTTT. Its translation: CASSADRGTDTQYF.

The chain combines TRBV6-5 with TRBJ1-2, with TRBD1 matching 7 bases. Per germline, CDR1 MNHEY and CDR2 SVGAGI. CDR3 length equals 14 residues. The V and J ends lost 9 bases and 2 bases, in that order; junction bases with no gene match: 9. The CDR3, as DNA: TGTGCCAGTAATCCGGGACAGCTGAACTATGGCTACACCTTC. Protein product: CASNPGQLNYGYTF.

V usage is TRBV10-3 and J usage is TRBJ2-7; 7 bases line up with TRBD1. Germline CDR1 is ENHRY and CDR2 is SYGVKD. Unmatched junction bases numbered 9, after V lost 7 bases and J lost 3 bases. The CDR3 is 14 residues long. The CDR3 sequence is CAINSGQSIYEQYF. The CDR3 coding sequence is TGTGCCATCAACTCGGGACAGTCTATCTACGAGCAGTACTTC.

A word on this clone: The sample contains more than one DNA sequence encoding this CDR3. The chain carries TRBV2 and TRBJ2-3; D is possibly TRBD1 (7 bases). Trimming removed 6 bases from V and 5 bases from J, with 12 bases in between. The CDR3 has 13 residues. CDR1 is SNHLY and CDR2 is FYNNEI in the germline V gene. The CDR3 is CASRAGGRDTQYF. The CDR3 region has the DNA TGTGCCAGCAGAGCAGGGGGGAGAGATACGCAGTATTTT.

This clone was observed a few times. V is TRBV5-4 and J is TRBJ1-1; 8 nucleotides line up with TRBD1. The junction had 2 bases not matched to a gene; V was cut back by 0 bases and J by 1 base. The CDR3 totals 15 residues. In germline, CDR1 is SGHNT, CDR2 YYREEE (reference sequence). CDR3 in amino acids: CASSLDDRGNTEAFF. The CDR3 DNA sequence: TGTGCCAGCAGCTTGGACGACAGGGGGAACACTGAAGCTTTCTTT. The full variable domain, completed using reference TRBV5-4 and TRBJ1-1, is ETGVTQSPTHLIKTRGQQVTLRCSSQSGHNTVSWYQQALGQGPQFIFQYYREEENGRGNFPPRFSGLQFPNYSSELNVNALELDDSALYLCASSLDDRGNTEAFFGQGTRLTVV.

The chain recombines TRBV27 with TRBJ1-5; 8 positions match TRBD1. CDR1 and CDR2 from the germline V gene are MNHEY and SMNVEV (reference sequence). The V gene end was trimmed by 5 bases and the J gene end by 9 bases; junction bases not matched to a gene: 9. CDR3 size: 14 residues. DNA of the CDR3: TGTGCCAGCAGTGCCGGGACAGGCGGAGGGCCCCAGCATTTT. Residues: CASSAGTGGGPQHF.

The CDR3 spells CAWSVLASETQYF. CDR3 nucleotide sequence: TGTGCCTGGAGTGTGCTAGCAAGCGAGACCCAGTACTTC. The chain is built from TRBV30 and TRBJ2-5; maybe TRBD2 (5 bases). The V gene's germline CDR1 is GTSNPN and CDR2 SVGIG (reference sequence). V was trimmed by 0 bases and J by 5 bases, leaving 10 bases between them. CDR3 length equals 13 residues. Supplemented by reference TRBV30 and TRBJ2-5, the full variable domain reads SQTIHQWPATLVQPVGSPLSLECTVEGTSNPNLYWYRQAAGRGLQLLFYSVGIGQISSEVPQNLSASRPQDRQFILSSKKLLLSDSGFYLCAWSVLASETQYFGPGTRLLVL.

The chain carries TRBV5-4 and TRBJ2-1, with 7 positions matching TRBD2. CDR3 length: 15 amino acids. Germline CDR1 reads SGHNT; CDR2 reads YYREEE (reference sequence). The V gene end was trimmed by 2 bases and the J gene end by 3 bases; junction bases not matched to a gene: 5. The chain's CDR3 is CASSFAGAVYNEQFF. Written as DNA, the CDR3 is TGTGCCAGCAGCTTTGCGGGAGCGGTCTACAATGAGCAGTTCTTC. Combining the CDR3 with reference TRBV5-4 and TRBJ2-1 gives the whole variable domain ETGVTQSPTHLIKTRGQQVTLRCSSQSGHNTVSWYQQALGQGPQFIFQYYREEENGRGNFPPRFSGLQFPNYSSELNVNALELDDSALYLCASSFAGAVYNEQFFGPGTRLTVL.

This chain connects TRBV7-3 to TRBJ1-2, with 7 positions matching TRBD1. V lost 6 bases to trimming and J lost 8 bases; unmatched junction nucleotides: 9. The CDR3 spans 13 residues. The germline gives CDR1 SGHTA, CDR2 FQGTGA. CDR3 DNA: TGTGCCAGCAGTCAGGACAGGATGATGGGCTACACCTTC. Its translation is CASSQDRMMGYTF.

The chain employs TRBV9 and TRBJ2-3; 7 bases fit TRBD2. V dropped 1 base and J dropped 0; count of bases not matched to a gene: 8. This CDR3 has 17 amino acids. Germline V lookup: CDR1 SGDLS, CDR2 YYNGEE. The CDR3 nucleotides are TGTGCCAGCAGCGTATATGGGGGGGGTCCTAGCACAGATACGCAGTATTTT. As protein: CASSVYGGGPSTDTQYF. The whole variable domain, filled in from reference TRBV9 and TRBJ2-3, reads DSGVTQTPKHLITATGQRVTLRCSPRSGDLSVYWYQQSLDQGLQFLIQYYNGEERAKGNILERFSAQQFPDLHSELNLSSLELGDSALYFCASSVYGGGPSTDTQYFGPGTRLTVL.

The chain recombines TRBV30 with TRBJ2-5, with TRBD2 matching 13 bases. The CDR3 is 15 residues long. V gave up 3 bases and J gave up 5 bases; unmatched junction bases: 6. In germline, CDR1 is GTSNPN, CDR2 SVGIG (reference sequence). Here the CDR3 reads CAWSKRGLAGETQYF. CDR3 bases: TGTGCCTGGAGCAAGAGGGGACTAGCGGGGGAGACCCAGTACTTC.

The V gene is TRBV30, the J gene TRBJ1-2; D remains ambiguous. Germline values: CDR1 GTSNPN, CDR2 SVGIG (reference sequence). This CDR3 is 14 amino acids long. The ends were cut back, 2 bases at V and 2 bases at J, with 12 bases in the middle. CDR3 DNA sequence: TGTGCCTGGAGTTCTGGGCGTGTCAACTATGGCTACACCTTC. Translation gives CAWSSGRVNYGYTF.

J is TRBJ2-1 and V is TRBV7-6, with no clear D. Trimming shortened V by 5 bases and J by 2 bases, and 13 bases separated the two germline ends. The CDR3 spans 15 residues. Germline-derived CDR1 and CDR2 are SGHVS and FNYEAQ. CDR3 loop: CASSTSESAYNEQFF. DNA for the CDR3: TGTGCCAGCAGCACCAGCGAGAGCGCCTACAATGAGCAGTTCTTC.

The chain has TRBV2 and TRBJ2-1, with TRBD2 matching over 8 bases. Germline loops: CDR1 SNHLY, CDR2 FYNNEI. With 3 bases clipped from V and 8 bases from J, the junction kept 9 bases outside the gene matches. The CDR3 has 15 residues. The CDR3 region has the DNA TGTGCCAGCAGTGATGAGACTAGCGCCCACGATGAGCAGTTCTTC. It translates to CASSDETSAHDEQFF.

This clone was recorded once. The gene calls are TRBV5-1 and TRBJ2-7; possibly TRBD1 for D (5 bases). V was trimmed by 2 bases and J by 3 bases, leaving 15 bases between them. The CDR3 totals 15 residues. Germline-derived CDR1 and CDR2 are SGHRS and YFSETQ. In nucleotides, the CDR3 is TGCGCCAGCAGCTTCACAGGAGCAAGCCTCTACGAGCAGTACTTC. As protein: CASSFTGASLYEQYF. Looking up the rest from reference TRBV5-1 and TRBJ2-7 gives the full variable domain: KAGVTQTPRYLIKTRGQQVTLSCSPISGHRSVSWYQQTPGQGLQFLFEYFSETQRNKGNFPGRFSGRQFSNSRSEMNVSTLELGDSALYLCASSFTGASLYEQYFGPGTRLTVT.

The chain couples TRBV4-1 to TRBJ2-2, with D unclear. The CDR3 consists of 16 residues. CDR1 is MGHRA, CDR2 YSYEKL, per germline. V dropped 0 bases and J dropped 6 bases, with 14 bases sitting between them. CDR3 amino acids: CASSQDSVALPGELFF. For the CDR3, the DNA is TGCGCCAGCAGCCAAGATTCGGTAGCTCTCCCCGGGGAGCTGTTTTTT.